This T cell receptor (beta chain) was captured in a study of T cells in Graves' hyperthyroidism and ophthalmopathy. Study context: Peripheral blood was taken when the disease was first diagnosed, before any treatment began. Study conclusions and caveats: For ophthalmopathy, model prediction preceded onset by a median 6.5 months.

This clonotype was seen ten or more times. Antigen specificity is unknown. PBMCs were collected from a roughly 9.7 ml volume of fresh peripheral blood. What was amplified from RNA transcripts were TCR beta CDR3 regions. TCR CDR3 underwent first-round RT-PCR with the HTBI primer set. Each CDR3 protein is one row after TCRdb ran MiXCR on the multiplex PCR reads. The sample has around 610,000 distinct CDR3 sequences, 14% to 15% seen once. The sequenced material came from blood. This receptor was identified in a woman aged 40 to 50 with Graves' ophthalmopathy.

The CDR3 region has the DNA TGTGCCTGGAGCCTAGAATCTGACGAGCAGTACTTC. As protein: CAWSLESDEQYF. The chain is built from TRBV30 and TRBJ2-7; D gene uncertain. The CDR3 consists of 12 residues. Trimming removed 3 bases at V and 5 bases at J, with 11 bases between. CDR1 and CDR2 from the germline V gene are GTSNPN and SVGIG (reference sequence).